These 21 T cell receptor beta chains came from one sample sequenced in a study of cytomegalovirus exposure and HLA in healthy donors. PCR employed 60 Vbeta and 13 Jbeta primers. Produced via immunoSEQ multiplex PCR; TCRdb's table is partial and in-frame only. The sample lists approximately 100,000 clones; roughly 76% were seen once. Input material: PBMCs. All receptors come from a woman aged 45-65 years in good health and CMV-seropositive.

The rearrangement joins TRBV5-5 to TRBJ1-1, with 7 nucleotides matching TRBD1. The CDR3 has 16 residues. The V and J ends lost 1 base and 1 base, in that order; junction bases with no gene match: 7. Germline values: CDR1 SGHKS, CDR2 YYEKEE (reference sequence). The CDR3 region has the DNA TGTGCCAGCAGCTTGTTTACAGGGGTCAGGAACACTGAAGCTTTCTTT. This translates into CASSLFTGVRNTEAFF.

The V gene is TRBV4-1, the J gene TRBJ2-1; 7 bases match TRBD2. The CDR3 has 17 amino acids. Germline trimming cut 0 bases from V and 3 bases from J; bases unmatched to any gene: 8. Germline lookup yields CDR1 MGHRA and CDR2 YSYEKL. CDR3 protein: CASSQERPAGYYNEQFF. CDR3 in DNA: TGCGCCAGCAGCCAAGAACGTCCAGCGGGATACTACAATGAGCAGTTCTTC.

The chain has TRBV5-1 and TRBJ2-1, with no clear D. The germline gives CDR1 SGHRS, CDR2 YFSETQ. Trimming removed 0 bases at V and 8 bases at J, with 12 bases between. The CDR3 has 14 residues. The CDR3 DNA sequence: TGCGCCAGCAGCTTGGAGGCAGGTTCGGATGAGCAGTTCTTC. Encoded protein: CASSLEAGSDEQFF.

This sequence joins TRBV7-9 and TRBJ1-4; 7 bases agree with TRBD1. Germline CDR1 reads SEHNR; CDR2 reads FQNEAQ (reference sequence). V lost 8 bases to trimming and J lost 8 bases; unmatched junction nucleotides: 14. This CDR3 region has 15 residues. DNA of the CDR3: TGTGCCAGCTCGGGATGGGACAGAAAGGAAGAAAAACTGTTTTTT. It encodes CASSGWDRKEEKLFF.

This rearrangement joins TRBV19 to TRBJ2-2; possibly TRBD2 for D (6 bases). The CDR3 spans 16 residues. The germline V and J ends were trimmed by 5 bases and 2 bases, with 15 bases remaining between them. Germline V gene data show CDR1 as LNHDA and CDR2 as SQIVND (reference sequence). CDR3 in amino acids: CASSSSPGVNTGELFF. The CDR3 nucleotides are TGTGCCAGTAGTTCAAGCCCGGGAGTCAACACCGGGGAGCTGTTTTTT.

The chain uses TRBV9 and TRBJ2-3; possible D gene TRBD2, 5 bases. The CDR3 has 14 amino acids. Looked up from germline, CDR1 is SGDLS and CDR2 is YYNGEE. Trimming removed 0 bases from V and 5 bases from J, with 10 bases in between. The DNA of the CDR3 is TGTGCCAGCAGCGTAGGCCCGGCGGGAGATACGCAGTATTTT. This codes for CASSVGPAGDTQYF.

This clone was found a few times. The chain joins TRBV29-1 to TRBJ2-1, with D possibly TRBD1 on 5 matching bases. The CDR3 extends over 13 amino acids. Trimming took 8 bases from V and 2 from J, leaving 13 bases between them. Germline V lookup: CDR1 SQVTM, CDR2 ANQGSEA. The CDR3 protein is CSFRVLAYNEQFF. CDR3 in DNA: TGCAGCTTCAGGGTTTTGGCCTACAATGAGCAGTTCTTC.

This chain's CDR3 is CASSRGPNEKLFF. DNA of the CDR3: TGTGCCAGCTCACGGGGGCCTAATGAAAAACTGTTTTTT. This rearrangement joins TRBV18 to TRBJ1-4; D may be TRBD1 (6 bases). The germline CDR1 and CDR2 sequences are KGHSH and LQKENI. The V end lost 4 bases, the J end lost 3 bases, and 6 bases lay between the germline ends. This CDR3 has 13 amino acids. Drawing the rest from reference TRBV18 and TRBJ1-4, the complete variable domain is NAGVMQNPRHLVRRRGQEARLRCSPMKGHSHVYWYRQLPEEGLKFMVYLQKENIIDESGMPKERFSAEFPKEGPSILRIQQVVRGDSAAYFCASSRGPNEKLFFGSGTQLSVL.

Turning to this clone: Germline is not matched at one junction end, which may reflect a read error. This chain connects TRBV6-1 to TRBJ2-7; tentative D call: TRBD1 (6 bases). Germline CDR1 reads MNHNS; CDR2 reads SASEGT. This CDR3 has 13 amino acids. CDR3 bases: TGTGCCAGCAGTGATTACAGGGCCTACAAGCAGTACTTC. Its protein product is CASSDYRAYKQYF.

This clone was found once. The V and J genes are TRBV2 and TRBJ2-5; TRBD2 is a possible D gene (5 bases). The CDR3 sequence is 13 residues long. V was clipped by 1 base and J by 13 bases, with 16 bases between them. Looked up from germline, CDR1 is SNHLY and CDR2 is FYNNEI. CDR3 sequence reads: CASSEGDGSSRYF. CDR3 DNA: TGTGCCAGCAGTGAAGGGGATGGGTCTAGCCGGTACTTC.

The rearrangement links TRBV4-3 to TRBJ2-2; 10 bases agree with TRBD2. The CDR3 is 15 residues long. Germline-derived CDR1 and CDR2 are LGHNA and YSLEER. V shed 0 bases and J 6 bases; nucleotides not matched to a gene: 1. The CDR3 loop reads CASSQELAGAGELFF. In DNA form, the CDR3 reads TGCGCCAGCAGCCAAGAGCTAGCGGGAGCCGGGGAGCTGTTTTTT.

The V and J genes are TRBV5-4 and TRBJ2-2; maybe TRBD1 (6 bases). CDR1 is SGHNT, CDR2 YYREEE, per germline (reference sequence). The germline V and J ends were trimmed by 5 bases and 6 bases, with 14 bases remaining between them. This CDR3 comprises 14 residues. The CDR3 here is CASSRGQPSGELFF. In DNA form, the CDR3 reads TGTGCCAGCAGTCGAGGACAGCCCTCCGGGGAGCTGTTTTTT.

The V gene is TRBV27, the J gene TRBJ2-7, with 10 bases fitting TRBD2. The CDR3 extends over 19 amino acids. V was pared by 7 bases and J by 0 bases, with 18 bases of the junction left unmatched. Germline CDR1 MNHEY, CDR2 SMNVEV (reference sequence). The CDR3 protein is CASTTLSGGAGESSYEQYF. The CDR3, as DNA: TGTGCCAGCACCACTTTAAGCGGGGGGGCAGGGGAAAGCTCCTACGAGCAGTACTTC.

This clone appeared a single time. The chain's CDR3 is CASSREESQPQHF. Written as DNA, the CDR3 is TGTGCCAGCAGTCGGGAAGAGAGTCAGCCCCAGCATTTT. The J gene is TRBJ1-5, the V gene TRBV2; D gene unclear. This CDR3 is built from 13 residues. V lost 5 bases to trimming and J lost 6 bases, with 11 bases between them. CDR1 is SNHLY and CDR2 is FYNNEI in the germline V gene. The complete variable domain, with remaining parts taken from reference TRBV2 and TRBJ1-5, reads EPEVTQTPSHQVTQMGQEVILRCVPISNHLYFYWYRQILGQKVEFLVSFYNNEISEKSEIFDDQFSVERPDGSNFTLKIRSTKLEDSAMYFCASSREESQPQHFGDGTRLSIL.

The chain links TRBV6-5 to TRBJ1-2; D is uncertain. V was cut by 5 bases and J by 4 bases, with 5 bases left in between. CDR3 length: 11 amino acids. Germline V gene data show CDR1 as MNHEY and CDR2 as SVGAGI. The CDR3 protein is CASSDTYGYTF. The CDR3, as DNA: TGTGCCAGCAGTGACACCTATGGCTACACCTTC.

CDR3 region: CASSLGQGPYEQYF. The DNA of the CDR3 is TGTGCCAGCAGCCTGGGGCAGGGGCCCTACGAGCAGTACTTC. The chain links TRBV6-1 to TRBJ2-7; perhaps TRBD1 as D (6 bases). The length of the CDR3 is 14 residues. Trimming pared 6 bases from V and 2 bases from J, leaving 14 bases between. The germline V gene has CDR1 MNHNS and CDR2 SASEGT.

The rearrangement joins TRBV5-1 to TRBJ2-7; 8 bases fit TRBD2. The V segment lost 6 bases and the J segment 2 bases; nucleotides outside the gene matches: 7. The germline CDR1 and CDR2 sequences are SGHRS and YFSETQ. The CDR3 length is 14 residues. CDR3 bases: TGCGCCAGCACCCCACTTAGCGGGGCCTACGAGCAGTACTTC. Protein product: CASTPLSGAYEQYF.

V is TRBV7-9 and J is TRBJ2-3; 7 bases fit TRBD2. This CDR3 has 15 amino acids. V lost 1 base and J lost 1; bases outside the gene matches: 2. CDR1 and CDR2 from the germline V gene are SEHNR and FQNEAQ (reference sequence). In DNA form, the CDR3 reads TGTGCCAGCAGCTTAGGGGCGGGAGGCACAGATACGCAGTATTTT. It codes for CASSLGAGGTDTQYF.

J is TRBJ1-2 and V is TRBV5-1; D uncertain. Germline V gene data show CDR1 as SGHRS and CDR2 as YFSETQ. Trimming pared 4 bases from V and 7 bases from J, leaving 14 bases between. The CDR3 runs 13 residues. CDR3 coding DNA: TGCGCCAGCAGCCTCGGCCCGACGGGTGGCTACACCTTC. Residues: CASSLGPTGGYTF.

This sequence joins TRBV19 and TRBJ2-7; 11 nucleotides align to TRBD2. Per the germline V gene, CDR1 is LNHDA and CDR2 is SQIVND (reference sequence). Losses at the gene ends were 1 base for V and 1 base for J; bases not matched to a gene: 0. The CDR3 extends over 15 amino acids. This CDR3 is CASSIGLAGSYEQYF. As DNA, the CDR3 is TGTGCCAGTAGTATAGGACTAGCGGGGTCCTACGAGCAGTACTTC.

The chain has TRBV11-1 and TRBJ2-3; 13 nucleotides agree with TRBD2. Looked up from germline, CDR1 is SGHAT and CDR2 is FQDESV (reference sequence). The CDR3 has 16 amino acids. V lost 5 bases, J lost 3 bases, and 5 bases stayed unmatched. The CDR3: CASSPRLAGGTDTQYF. The CDR3 DNA follows: TGTGCCAGCAGCCCAAGACTAGCGGGGGGTACAGATACGCAGTATTTT.